The 17 T cell receptor beta chains presented below share a single source sample, sequenced in a study of shared clonotypes between healthy human individuals. TCRdb's copy holds only in-frame clones and misses some; the assay was immunoSEQ multiplex PCR. Here the sample spans about 2 million clones, roughly 95% being singletons. Sample: naive CD4+ T cells sorted from blood. The subset here: CD45RA+ positively selected. These receptors were taken from a man aged 18-30 years in good health.

This chain joins TRBV6-1 and TRBJ1-6; D not certain. The CDR3 is 13 residues long. V was pared by 6 bases and J by 9 bases, with 12 bases between. Germline CDR1 is MNHNS and CDR2 is SASEGT. The CDR3 DNA is TGTGCCAGCAGGGGTGAACGGGGTTCACCCCTCCACTTT. Amino acid sequence: CASRGERGSPLHF.

This clone was seen just once. The genes are TRBV6-5 and TRBJ2-7, with D unclear. The CDR3 has 12 residues. The V gene's germline CDR1 is MNHEY and CDR2 SVGAGI. Trimming removed 5 bases at V and 5 bases at J, with 10 bases between. The CDR3 reads CASSGGGHEQYF. The CDR3 region has the DNA TGTGCCAGCAGTGGTGGTGGCCACGAGCAGTACTTC.

A single count supports this clone. Distinct nucleotide sequences in the sample also encode this CDR3. The rearrangement joins TRBV7-9 to TRBJ2-7; the D gene is possibly TRBD1 (5 bases). The CDR3 has 12 amino acids. Per germline, CDR1 SEHNR and CDR2 FQNEAQ (reference sequence). The V and J ends lost 6 bases and 2 bases respectively, with 8 bases between them. CDR3 sequence (DNA): TGTGCCAGCAGTTCAGGGACCTACGAGCAGTACTTC. This sequence encodes CASSSGTYEQYF.

The chain links TRBV7-2 to TRBJ2-7; no clear D. V lost 0 bases and J lost 2, with 11 bases in between. CDR1 is SGHTA, CDR2 FQGNSA, per germline. The CDR3 extends over 15 amino acids. CDR3 nucleotide sequence: TGTGCCAGCAGCTTAGCAGGGCTAAGCGCCTACGAGCAGTACTTC. Amino acid sequence: CASSLAGLSAYEQYF.

The gene calls are TRBV9 and TRBJ1-2, with TRBD1 matching over 9 bases. This CDR3 comprises 16 residues. CDR1 is SGDLS and CDR2 is YYNGEE in the germline V gene. The V gene end was trimmed by 5 bases and the J gene end by 4 bases; junction bases not matched to a gene: 12. CDR3 region: CASSLIPGQGSYGYTF. The CDR3 coding sequence is TGTGCCAGCAGTCTTATTCCGGGACAGGGATCCTATGGCTACACCTTC.

The rearrangement uses TRBV19 and TRBJ2-7; tentatively, D is TRBD1 or TRBD2 (6 bases each). CDR1 is LNHDA, CDR2 SQIVND, per germline (reference sequence). The CDR3 runs 15 residues. V was trimmed by 1 base and J by 3 bases, leaving 13 bases between them. DNA of the CDR3: TGTGCCAGTAGTATAGTAGGGGGGTCGGACTACGAGCAGTACTTC. Amino acids: CASSIVGGSDYEQYF.

The chain employs TRBV11-2 and TRBJ1-1, with D unclear. Germline CDR1 and CDR2: SGHAT and FQNNGV. The CDR3 loop spans 12 amino acids. Trimming removed 5 bases from V and 4 bases from J, with 8 bases in between. In DNA, the CDR3 is TGTGCCAGCAGCATCCTGGTCACTGAAGCTTTCTTT. This encodes CASSILVTEAFF. Based on the CDR3 plus reference TRBV11-2 and TRBJ1-1, the full variable domain is EAGVAQSPRYKIIEKRQSVAFWCNPISGHATLYWYQQILGQGPKLLIQFQNNGVVDDSQLPKDRFSAERLKGVDSTLKIQPAKLEDSAVYLCASSILVTEAFFGQGTRLTVV.

The V and J genes are TRBV10-2 and TRBJ2-3; a possible D gene is TRBD2 (7 bases). Trimming stripped 7 bases from V and 8 bases from J, with 13 bases between. In germline, CDR1 is WSHSY, CDR2 SAAADI. The CDR3 runs 12 residues. CDR3 nucleotide sequence: TGCGCCAGCAACCGGGGGGCCGGTACGCAGTATTTT. It specifies CASNRGAGTQYF.

The chain joins TRBV28 to TRBJ2-5, with 14 bases that match TRBD2. V lost 1 base to trimming and J lost 6 bases; unmatched junction nucleotides: 4. The germline CDR1 and CDR2 sequences are MDHEN and SYDVKM. The CDR3 length is 16 residues. The CDR3 protein is CASSLSGTSGGQTQYF. CDR3 coding DNA: TGTGCCAGCAGTTTATCCGGGACTAGCGGGGGCCAGACCCAGTACTTC. Based on the CDR3 plus reference TRBV28 and TRBJ2-5, the full variable domain is DVKVTQSSRYLVKRTGEKVFLECVQDMDHENMFWYRQDPGLGLRLIYFSYDVKMKEKGDIPEGYSVSREKKERFSLILESASTNQTSMYLCASSLSGTSGGQTQYFGPGTRLLVL.

The J gene is TRBJ2-7, the V gene TRBV7-2; D could derive from TRBD1 or TRBD2 (6 bases each). V shed 4 bases and J shed 6 bases, with 19 bases lying between them. This CDR3 spans 15 amino acids. CDR1 is SGHTA and CDR2 is FQGNSA in the germline V gene. The CDR3 bases are TGTGCCAGCAGCTCGTTCCGGGGGCTGAGCGGCGAGCAGTACTTC. The encoded protein is CASSSFRGLSGEQYF.

V and J are TRBV25-1 and TRBJ2-2; D not resolved. V dropped 5 bases and J dropped 1 base, with 8 bases sitting between them. This CDR3 region has 14 residues. Germline CDR1 reads MGHDK; CDR2 reads SYGVNS. CDR3 bases: TGTGCCAGCAGTCGACACCAGAACACCGGGGAGCTGTTTTTT. Amino acid sequence: CASSRHQNTGELFF.

This chain links TRBV6-5 with TRBJ2-7; D might be TRBD1 (5 bases). The V gene lost 2 bases and the J gene lost 7 bases, with 6 bases spanning the gap. This CDR3 has 11 residues. From germline, CDR1 is MNHEY and CDR2 SVGAGI. The CDR3 sequence: CASSYGAEQYF. The CDR3 nucleotides read TGTGCCAGCAGTTACGGGGCAGAGCAGTACTTC.

This clone has a count of ten or more. The chain combines TRBV4-3 with TRBJ2-1, with D unclear. The germline V gene encodes CDR1 LGHNA and CDR2 YSLEER. CDR3 size: 15 residues. V was pared by 4 bases and J by 10 bases, with 20 bases between. The DNA for the CDR3 is TGCGCCAGCAGCCGGGCCGTTTCCGTGTTCGGCGAGCAGTTCTTC. Translating it yields CASSRAVSVFGEQFF.

The rearrangement links TRBV19 to TRBJ2-4; TRBD1 is a possible D gene (5 bases). The CDR3 totals 13 residues. Trimming pared 9 bases from V and 6 bases from J, leaving 15 bases between. Germline V gives CDR1 LNHDA, CDR2 SQIVND (reference sequence). The CDR3 reads CASEVLGANIQYF. The CDR3 DNA follows: TGTGCCAGCGAAGTCTTAGGGGCAAACATTCAGTACTTC.

V and J are TRBV7-2 and TRBJ1-4; tentative D call: TRBD1 (5 bases). This CDR3 spans 14 amino acids. Deletions cut 3 bases from V and 8 bases from J, with 13 bases between. Germline assignment: CDR1 SGHTA and CDR2 FQGNSA. CDR3 residues: CASSLGRAEEKLFF. The CDR3, as DNA: TGTGCCAGCAGCTTGGGCAGGGCGGAAGAAAAACTGTTTTTT.

The genes are TRBV7-8 and TRBJ1-1; 7 bases agree with TRBD1. The germline V gene has CDR1 SGHVS and CDR2 FQNEAQ. The CDR3 has 15 residues. Trimming cost V 4 bases and J 1 base; bases outside gene matches: 6. The CDR3 DNA reads as TGTGCCAGCAGCTCGCCCAGACAGGGGAACACTGAAGCTTTCTTT. This translates into CASSSPRQGNTEAFF.

CDR3 region: CASSPLARVETQYF. The CDR3, as DNA: TGTGCCAGCTCACCACTGGCCAGGGTAGAGACCCAGTACTTC. V gene TRBV18 combines with J gene TRBJ2-5; TRBD1 might be the D (5 bases). The CDR3 is made up of 14 amino acids. Germline loops: CDR1 KGHSH, CDR2 LQKENI. V was clipped by 1 base and J by 4 bases, with 10 bases between them.